This T cell receptor beta chain derives from a study of cytomegalovirus exposure and HLA in healthy donors. This clone was counted once. Antigen specificity is unknown. The CDR3 loop spans 14 amino acids. CDR1 is SGHNT and CDR2 is YENEEA in the germline V gene. The V gene lost 5 bases and the J gene lost 3 bases, with 14 bases spanning the gap. Overall study results and limits: Reportedly, TCR beta sequences accurately predicted HLA-A and HLA-B alleles in most subjects. Later on, a genetic analysis was performed. It linked a missense variant in DCLRE1C with V- and J-gene trimming of TCR beta.

It was with 60 Vbeta and 13 Jbeta primers that the PCR ran. Produced via immunoSEQ multiplex PCR; TCRdb's table is partial and in-frame only. The table lists fewer than 180,000 clones, around 74% of them singletons. The chain is built from TRBV11-3 and TRBJ2-7; maybe TRBD1 (5 bases). The sample was PBMCs. The TCR was taken from a man between 50 and 59 years old in good health and CMV-seropositive. The DNA for the CDR3 is TGTGCCAGCAGCCCCGGAACAGGAGACTACGAGCAGTACTTC. Its protein is CASSPGTGDYEQYF. Together with reference TRBV11-3 and TRBJ2-7, the CDR3 gives the full variable domain: EAGVVQSPRYKIIEKKQPVAFWCNPISGHNTLYWYLQNLGQGPELLIRYENEEAVDDSQLPKDRFSAERLKGVDSTLKIQPAELGDSAVYLCASSPGTGDYEQYFGPGTRLTVT.